One and the same sample provided the 21 T cell receptor beta chains below, sequenced in a study of T cell repertoires in cytomegalovirus infection (dated by TCRdb to about 2019). For sequencing, an Illumina HiSeq 1500 was employed. TCRdb reprocessing: public reads trimmed at Q25 with fastp, clones called with MiXCR, in-frame beta chains kept. Each entry is one CDR3 protein sequence, shown with its most common DNA and genes. The sample table contains roughly 200,000 distinct CDR3 sequences; only one count was recorded for less than 9.5% of them. The ten largest clonotypes hold about 4.6% of the sample. The specimen was PBMCs. The source of these receptors is a human donor in good health (CMV status not recorded). Some clones in this sample may be carry-over from other donors' samples.

V and J are TRBV7-9 and TRBJ2-1, with 8 bases fitting TRBD2. The CDR3 is 17 residues long. Germline V lookup: CDR1 SEHNR, CDR2 FQNEAQ (reference sequence). V shed 0 bases and J 7 bases; nucleotides not matched to a gene: 11. The CDR3 here is CASSLANPGLGSNEQFF. Here the CDR3 DNA reads TGTGCCAGCAGCTTAGCGAACCCGGGACTAGGATCTAATGAGCAGTTCTTC.

This clonotype has only a few counts. This chain joins TRBV7-9 and TRBJ1-5; D not resolved. This CDR3 has 13 amino acids. V gave up 4 bases and J gave up 0 bases, with 4 bases separating them. The germline V gene encodes CDR1 SEHNR and CDR2 FQNEAQ (reference sequence). CDR3 DNA sequence: TGTGCCAGCAGCTCCTTTAGCAATCAGCCCCAGCATTTT. This gives the protein CASSSFSNQPQHF.

J is TRBJ1-5 and V is TRBV19; weak D call: TRBD1 (5 bases). CDR3 length equals 15 residues. Trimming removed 2 bases from V and 4 bases from J, with 12 bases in between. The germline V gene has CDR1 LNHDA and CDR2 SQIVND (reference sequence). CDR3 in DNA: TGTGCCAGTAGTATACAAGGGGTGCGGAATCAGCCCCAGCATTTT. The encoded protein is CASSIQGVRNQPQHF. The whole variable domain, filled in from reference TRBV19 and TRBJ1-5, reads DGGITQSPKYLFRKEGQNVTLSCEQNLNHDAMYWYRQDPGQGLRLIYYSQIVNDFQKGDIAEGYSVSREKKESFPLTVTSAQKNPTAFYLCASSIQGVRNQPQHFGDGTRLSIL.

The chain recombines TRBV5-1 with TRBJ1-2; a weak D match, TRBD1 (6 bases). Trimming removed 0 bases from V and 14 bases from J, with 14 bases in between. The CDR3 runs to 12 residues. The germline V gene has CDR1 SGHRS and CDR2 YFSETQ. In DNA, the CDR3 is TGCGCCAGCAGCTTGGATGGACAGTCTGAAACCTTC. This codes for CASSLDGQSETF.

This clonotype was seen repeatedly, ten times or more. The chain carries TRBV7-2 and TRBJ2-2; D tentatively reads TRBD1 or TRBD2 (5 bases each). Trimming left V 5 bases short and J 6 bases short, with 16 bases between. The CDR3 is made up of 15 amino acids. The V gene's germline CDR1 is SGHTA and CDR2 FQGNSA. The CDR3 DNA follows: TGTGCCAGCAGCCCTCTGGACATGCGGGCCGGGGAGCTGTTTTTT. It encodes CASSPLDMRAGELFF.

This clonotype appeared many times. V and J are TRBV29-1 and TRBJ1-5; a weak D match, TRBD1 (5 bases). The CDR3 extends over 13 amino acids. CDR1 is SQVTM and CDR2 is ANQGSEA in the germline V gene. The V gene lost 6 bases and the J gene lost 0 bases, with 9 bases spanning the gap. In nucleotides, the CDR3 is TGCAGCGTGTTCGACAGTAGCAATCAGCCCCAGCATTTT. It is translated as CSVFDSSNQPQHF.

At least ten counts were recorded for this clonotype. The chain uses TRBV7-2 and TRBJ2-3, with 7 bases identical to TRBD2. The germline CDR1 and CDR2 sequences are SGHTA and FQGNSA. V lost 5 bases, J lost 1 base, and 12 bases stayed unmatched. CDR3 size: 17 residues. Here the CDR3 reads CASSAAGTITRTDTQYF. The CDR3 bases are TGTGCCAGCAGCGCAGCGGGGACCATTACACGCACAGATACGCAGTATTTT.

This clonotype showed up many times. The chain is built from TRBV11-2 and TRBJ2-2, with 12 nucleotides matching TRBD2. Germline CDR1 is SGHAT and CDR2 is FQNNGV. Trimming took 3 bases from V and 3 from J; bases not matched to a gene: 5. CDR3 length equals 17 residues. CDR3 in DNA: TGTGCCAGCAGCTTGACTAGCGGGGGTGCTCACACCGGGGAGCTGTTTTTT. It specifies CASSLTSGGAHTGELFF.

This clonotype was found a few times. The genes are TRBV6-2 or TRBV6-3 and TRBJ2-5, with 7 bases that match TRBD2. The CDR3 is 12 amino acids. Germline CDR1 is MNHEY and CDR2 is SVGEGT. Trimming cost V 6 bases and J 8 bases; bases outside gene matches: 6. CDR3 DNA sequence: TGTGCCAGCAGCGACCAGGGACTAACCCAGTACTTC. The encoded protein is CASSDQGLTQYF.

The rearrangement links TRBV6-8 to TRBJ1-1; TRBD1 matches at 7 bases. The CDR3 contains 14 residues. With 7 bases clipped from V and 0 bases from J, the junction kept 5 bases outside the gene matches. CDR1 is MNHGY, CDR2 SAAAGT, per germline. Written as DNA, the CDR3 is TGTGCCAGCACCCCAGACAGGGTGAACACTGAAGCTTTCTTT. It is translated as CASTPDRVNTEAFF.

This clonotype was recorded at least ten times. V usage is TRBV5-6 and J usage is TRBJ1-3; a possible D gene is TRBD1 (5 bases). The germline gives CDR1 SGHDT, CDR2 YYEEEE. Trimming cost V 3 bases and J 3 bases, with 16 bases left between them. The CDR3 is 16 amino acids. The CDR3 region has the DNA TGTGCCAGCAGCTGGCCCAGCGGGGCTGGTGGAAACACCATATATTTT. Its protein product is CASSWPSGAGGNTIYF.

This clonotype was recorded many times. J is TRBJ1-3 and V is TRBV7-2, with D hard to call. The CDR3 runs 13 residues. Germline values: CDR1 SGHTA, CDR2 FQGNSA. Trimming shortened V by 4 bases and J by 4 bases, and 8 bases separated the two germline ends. The CDR3 nucleotides are TGTGCCAGCAGCTCAGACGGGGGAAACACCATATATTTT. As protein: CASSSDGGNTIYF.

This clonotype showed up just a few times. The J gene is TRBJ2-3, the V gene TRBV5-6; no reliable D call. The length of the CDR3 is 14 residues. The V and J ends lost 4 bases and 1 base respectively, with 10 bases between them. Germline lookup yields CDR1 SGHDT and CDR2 YYEEEE. The CDR3 loop reads CASSRNLRTDTQYF. The CDR3 DNA follows: TGTGCCAGCAGCCGTAATCTTCGCACAGATACGCAGTATTTT. Full variable domain (rest looked up from reference TRBV5-6 and TRBJ2-3): DAGVTQSPTHLIKTRGQQVTLRCSPKSGHDTVSWYQQALGQGPQFIFQYYEEEERQRGNFPDRFSGHQFPNYSSELNVNALLLGDSALYLCASSRNLRTDTQYFGPGTRLTVL.

The table lists this clonotype with many counts. The chain recombines TRBV7-2 with TRBJ2-1; TRBD1 agrees at 7 bases. The CDR3 is made up of 14 amino acids. Germline V lookup: CDR1 SGHTA, CDR2 FQGNSA. With 1 base clipped from V and 6 bases from J, the junction kept 3 bases outside the gene matches. The CDR3 loop is CASSLGTGSNEQFF. The CDR3 DNA sequence: TGTGCCAGCAGCTTAGGGACAGGTTCCAATGAGCAGTTCTTC.

This clonotype was picked up many times. This chain joins TRBV7-2 and TRBJ1-1; no clear D gene. CDR1 and CDR2 (germline): SGHTA, FQGNSA. V lost 1 base, J lost 10 bases, and 10 bases lay in between. This CDR3 is 12 amino acids long. For the CDR3, the DNA is TGTGCCAGCAGCTTAGTCTCAGCAGGAGCTTTCTTT. It yields the protein CASSLVSAGAFF.

This clonotype was recorded many times. The genes are TRBV7-9 and TRBJ2-3; D is perhaps TRBD2 (5 bases). V was trimmed by 3 bases and J by 2 bases, leaving 9 bases between them. The CDR3 extends over 14 amino acids. CDR1 and CDR2 (germline): SEHNR, FQNEAQ (reference sequence). CDR3 region: CASSFERYTDTQYF. In DNA form, the CDR3 reads TGTGCCAGCAGCTTCGAGCGGTACACAGATACGCAGTATTTT.

This clonotype came up many times. The chain employs TRBV28 and TRBJ1-4; TRBD1 aligns across 7 bases. This CDR3 contains 13 residues. Germline CDR1 reads MDHEN; CDR2 reads SYDVKM. The junction had 7 bases not matched to a gene; V was cut back by 7 bases and J by 8 bases. In DNA, the CDR3 is TGTGCCAGCACTGAAGGGACAGAAGAAAAACTGTTTTTT. This codes for CASTEGTEEKLFF.

The table lists this clonotype with a few counts. The chain recombines TRBV5-5 with TRBJ1-4; 7 nucleotides match TRBD1. The CDR3 spans 15 residues. The junction had 10 bases not matched to a gene; V was cut back by 4 bases and J by 7 bases. Germline loops: CDR1 SGHKS, CDR2 YYEKEE (reference sequence). CDR3: CASSAVQGVGEKLFF. The CDR3 nucleotides are TGTGCCAGCAGCGCTGTCCAGGGGGTCGGTGAAAAACTGTTTTTT.

The chain carries TRBV27 and TRBJ1-6; TRBD1 agrees at 7 bases. With V trimmed by 6 bases and J by 7 bases, 9 bases remained unmatched. The CDR3 totals 15 residues. CDR1 MNHEY and CDR2 SMNVEV come from the germline V gene (reference sequence). This chain's CDR3 is CASRPTGRGNSPLHF. The CDR3 region has the DNA TGTGCCAGCAGGCCGACAGGGCGCGGGAATTCACCCCTCCACTTT.

This sequence joins TRBV28 and TRBJ2-1; 8 bases are a match to TRBD2. Unmatched junction bases numbered 6, after V lost 5 bases and J lost 0 bases. There are 16 residues in the CDR3. CDR1 and CDR2 (germline): MDHEN, SYDVKM. The CDR3 nucleotides read TGTGCCAGCAGTAGAACTAGCGGCCTCTCCTACAATGAGCAGTTCTTC. It is translated as CASSRTSGLSYNEQFF.

Ten or more counts support this clonotype. This sequence joins TRBV7-2 and TRBJ2-7; the D gene is possibly TRBD2 (6 bases). This CDR3 spans 15 amino acids. With 1 base removed from V and 6 bases from J, the gap between germline ends came to 16 bases. Per germline, CDR1 SGHTA and CDR2 FQGNSA. The CDR3 here is CASSLDRLGGGEQYF. The CDR3 coding sequence is TGTGCCAGCAGCTTAGATAGGTTGGGGGGTGGCGAGCAGTACTTC.